This entry is about one T cell receptor (beta chain). Its specificity is unknown. This sample is drawn from a study of spatial heterogeneity in lung cancer. V was pared by 0 bases and J by 5 bases, with 6 bases between. The germline gives CDR1 KGHSH, CDR2 LQKENI. The CDR3 consists of 13 residues. Each TCR cDNA molecule carried a unique molecular identifier. TCRdb itself ran the 5' RACE reads through MiXCR, one entry per CDR3 protein. The table lists 13,000 to 15,000 distinct CDR3 sequences, approximately 10% of them singletons. Overall study results and limits: Circulating ubiquitous expanded tumor TCRs were observed more frequently at resection than at follow-up.

Time point given: sample taken at primary tumor resection. Sequencing of whole RNA from tumor, nontumor lung or frozen PBMC involved no sorting. Samples were obtained from more than 70 donors, all untreated early-stage non-small cell lung cancer patients. This chain links TRBV18 with TRBJ2-3; maybe TRBD2 (6 bases). The starting material was PBMCs, obtained at surgery. This TCR was recovered from a female donor with early-stage non-small cell lung cancer. The CDR3 spells CASSPPGGDTQYF. The CDR3 region has the DNA TGTGCCAGCTCACCACCGGGAGGAGATACGCAGTATTTT. The variable domain in full, completed from reference TRBV18 and TRBJ2-3, reads NAGVMQNPRHLVRRRGQEARLRCSPMKGHSHVYWYRQLPEEGLKFMVYLQKENIIDESGMPKERFSAEFPKEGPSILRIQQVVRGDSAAYFCASSPPGGDTQYFGPGTRLTVL.